The next 8 T cell receptor beta chains were all read from a single sample in a study of CDR3 diversity in severe acne (dated by TCRdb to the late 2010s). The receptor library was made with PCR. TCRdb lists the instrument as Illumina HiSeq 2000. TCRdb's own reprocessing of the public reads used fastp at Q25 and MiXCR and kept productive beta chains. Each entry merges the rows of one CDR3 protein and shows their most common DNA and genes. The sample data list about 85,000 distinct CDR3 sequences, and roughly half of these were observed just once. In total, the top ten clones hold over 9.5% of the sample. The sample taken for sequencing was blood. Source of these receptors: a male donor in good health, serving as a control.

The V call is TRBV20-1, the J call TRBJ1-4; D is unresolved. The CDR3 length is 15 residues. Germline CDR1 reads DFQATT; CDR2 reads SNEGSKA (reference sequence). Trimming shortened V by 6 bases and J by 2 bases, and 16 bases separated the two germline ends. The CDR3 region has the DNA TGCAGTGCAGATGCTGGCGGGGTTACTAATGAAAAACTGTTTTTT. Translation gives CSADAGGVTNEKLFF.

The chain joins TRBV5-1 to TRBJ2-7; the D call may be TRBD1 or TRBD2 (6 bases each). V was pared by 4 bases and J by 3 bases, with 14 bases between. CDR1 and CDR2 (germline): SGHRS, YFSETQ. The CDR3 has 14 residues. CDR3 in DNA: TGCGCCAGCAGCAGAGAGGGGGGCCTCTACGAGCAGTACTTC. The encoded protein is CASSREGGLYEQYF.

The chain is built from TRBV5-1 and TRBJ2-5, with a tentative D call TRBD1 (6 bases). Germline CDR1 is SGHRS and CDR2 is YFSETQ. V lost 3 bases to trimming and J lost 1 base, with 16 bases between them. The CDR3 consists of 16 residues. The CDR3 nucleotides are TGCGCCAGCAGCTCCCAGACAGGTTCGAGCCAAGAGACCCAGTACTTC. It encodes CASSSQTGSSQETQYF.

This clonotype occurred once. Germline is not matched at one junction end, which may reflect a read error. This chain joins TRBV9 and TRBJ1-2; the D gene is possibly TRBD1 (5 bases). CDR1 and CDR2 from the germline V gene are SGDLS and YYNGEE. This CDR3 region has 15 residues. CDR3 loop: CASSVGEGVPYGCTF. The CDR3 nucleotides are TGTGCCAGCAGCGTAGGGGAAGGGGTCCCCTATGGCTGCACCTTC.

Concerning this clonotype itself: Compared with germline, one end of the junction differs, possibly owing to a read error. The chain couples TRBV20-1 to TRBJ2-3; 7 positions match TRBD2. From germline, CDR1 is DFQATT and CDR2 SNEGSKA (reference sequence). CDR3 length equals 15 residues. CDR3 sequence (DNA): TGTAGTGCTCGGCCCTCACTAGCGCTTGCAGATACGCAGTGTTTT. Protein product: CSARPSLALADTQCF.

In this sample, this clonotype turned up a few times. The V call is TRBV3-1, the J call TRBJ1-2, with D maybe TRBD1 (6 bases). This CDR3 spans 16 amino acids. Between the trimmed V and J ends, which lost 4 bases and 7 bases, there was a span of 22 bases. The germline gives CDR1 LGHDT, CDR2 YNNKEL (reference sequence). The CDR3 DNA is TGTGCCAGCAGCCCCGGTCAGGGGCCACCGGGCGGTGGCTACACCTTC. As protein: CASSPGQGPPGGGYTF.

This chain uses TRBV2 with TRBJ2-5, with 8 positions matching TRBD1. This CDR3 spans 16 amino acids. Per the germline V gene, CDR1 is SNHLY and CDR2 is FYNNEI. Unmatched junction bases numbered 10, after V lost 6 bases and J lost 1 base. In nucleotides, the CDR3 is TGTGCCAGCAGCGAGTACGACAGGGGCTTCCAAGAGACCCAGTACTTC. Amino acids: CASSEYDRGFQETQYF. The variable domain in full, with the rest retrieved from reference TRBV2 and TRBJ2-5, is EPEVTQTPSHQVTQMGQEVILRCVPISNHLYFYWYRQILGQKVEFLVSFYNNEISEKSEIFDDQFSVERPDGSNFTLKIRSTKLEDSAMYFCASSEYDRGFQETQYFGPGTRLLVL.

The CDR3 DNA is TGTGCCAGCACCTACCGGACCGGGGTGGATTCACCCCTCCACTTT. It specifies CASTYRTGVDSPLHF. This chain joins TRBV7-2 and TRBJ1-6; no clear D. Trimming cost V 7 bases and J 8 bases, with 18 bases left between them. Germline V gene lookup returns CDR1 SGHTA and CDR2 FQGNSA. There are 15 residues in the CDR3.